This is a list of T cell receptor beta chains from one sample in a study of T cells in Graves' hyperthyroidism and ophthalmopathy. TCRdb itself ran the multiplex PCR reads through MiXCR, one entry per CDR3 protein. The data hold over 650,000 distinct CDR3 sequences, with roughly 17% observed a single time. The material sequenced was blood. The receptors stem from a man aged 18 to 35 with Graves' hyperthyroidism. The CDR3 runs from the conserved cysteine through the conserved F or W. D genes are given only for firm matches. Some rows mark clone size as missing; the rest say once, few, many or name a class of expanded clone.

V gene: TRBV5-1; D gene: .; clone size: .; J gene: TRBJ1-1; CDR3 protein: CASSGGHNTEAFF; CDR3 DNA: TGCGCCAGCAGCGGAGGACATAACACTGAAGCTTTCTTT
V gene: TRBV20-1; D gene: .; clone size: few; J gene: TRBJ1-5; CDR3 protein: CSARDSALTYSGNQPQHF; CDR3 DNA: TGCAGTGCTAGAGATTCAGCCTTAACCTATAGTGGCAATCAGCCCCAGCATTTT
V gene: TRBV10-3; D gene: .; clone size: few; J gene: TRBJ1-1; CDR3 protein: CAIGDWNTEAFF; CDR3 DNA: TGTGCCATCGGGGATTGGAACACTGAAGCTTTCTTT
V gene: TRBV28; D gene: .; clone size: many; J gene: TRBJ2-1; CDR3 protein: CASSPMAIHNEQFF; CDR3 DNA: TGTGCCAGCAGTCCTATGGCCATTCACAATGAGCAGTTCTTC
V gene: TRBV29-1; D gene: TRBD1; clone size: .; J gene: TRBJ1-3; CDR3 protein: CSVVFHGTGAGNTIYF; CDR3 DNA: TGCAGCGTTGTTTTTCACGGGACAGGGGCTGGAAACACCATATATTTT
V gene: TRBV28; D gene: TRBD1; clone size: many; J gene: TRBJ2-7; CDR3 protein: CASRKTGISYEQYF; CDR3 DNA: TGTGCCAGCAGAAAGACAGGGATCTCCTACGAGCAGTACTTC
V gene: TRBV7-2; D gene: .; clone size: many; J gene: TRBJ1-1; CDR3 protein: CASTRGANTEAFF; CDR3 DNA: TGTGCCAGCACTCGCGGGGCCAACACTGAAGCTTTCTTT
V gene: TRBV6-2/TRBV6-3; D gene: .; clone size: few; J gene: TRBJ2-7; CDR3 protein: CASSYPGVREQYF; CDR3 DNA: TGTGCCAGCAGTTACCCAGGGGTAAGAGAGCAGTACTTC
V gene: TRBV29-1; D gene: TRBD2; clone size: .; J gene: TRBJ2-1; CDR3 protein: CSVLGSGSYNEQFF; CDR3 DNA: TGCAGCGTTCTTGGGAGCGGGAGTTACAATGAGCAGTTCTTC
V gene: TRBV20-1; D gene: TRBD1; clone size: .; J gene: TRBJ1-1; CDR3 protein: CSARTGGAVTEAFF; CDR3 DNA: TGCAGTGCTAGAACAGGGGGCGCGGTCACTGAAGCTTTCTTT